The 26 T cell receptor beta chains below come from one sample, sequenced in a study of cytomegalovirus exposure and HLA in healthy donors. The study ran its PCR with 60 Vbeta and 13 Jbeta primers. TCRdb's copy holds only in-frame clones and misses some; the assay was immunoSEQ multiplex PCR. The data show approximately 160,000 clones, over 70% seen once. The sequenced sample consisted of PBMCs. Source of these receptors: a woman between 50 and 59 years old in good health and CMV-seropositive.

This clone has just one count. V and J are TRBV5-1 and TRBJ2-1; D call uncertain. CDR1 and CDR2 (germline): SGHRS, YFSETQ. The CDR3 runs to 14 residues. Trimming pared 0 bases from V and 3 bases from J, leaving 7 bases between. The CDR3 loop is CASSLGPGYNEQFF. CDR3 sequence (DNA): TGCGCCAGCAGCTTGGGTCCGGGCTACAATGAGCAGTTCTTC.

The chain joins TRBV2 to TRBJ2-7; possible D gene TRBD2, 5 bases. The germline V gene has CDR1 SNHLY and CDR2 FYNNEI. The CDR3 extends over 13 amino acids. Trimming shortened V by 3 bases and J by 6 bases, and 12 bases separated the two germline ends. CDR3: CASSDTSRGEQYF. CDR3 DNA: TGTGCCAGCAGTGATACATCCCGGGGCGAGCAGTACTTC.

The rearrangement uses TRBV5-6 and TRBJ1-2, with unresolved D. Trimming left V 3 bases short and J 2 bases short, with 11 bases between. The CDR3 extends over 14 amino acids. In germline, CDR1 is SGHDT, CDR2 YYEEEE. CDR3 in amino acids: CASSWTAGNYGYTF. In DNA, the CDR3 is TGTGCCAGCAGCTGGACCGCGGGGAACTATGGCTACACCTTC.

This chain links TRBV5-4 with TRBJ2-1, with a weak D call TRBD1 (5 bases). Germline CDR1 SGHNT, CDR2 YYREEE (reference sequence). The CDR3 length is 14 residues. Deletions cut 0 bases from V and 9 bases from J, with 13 bases between. The CDR3 sequence is CASSLASRGSEQFF. CDR3 coding DNA: TGTGCCAGCAGCTTGGCCAGTAGGGGTAGTGAGCAGTTCTTC.

Note on this clone: The junction and the germline gene differ at one end; a read error may be behind it. The chain is built from TRBV27 and TRBJ1-1; possibly TRBD1 for D (6 bases). The germline gives CDR1 MNHEY, CDR2 SMNVEV (reference sequence). The CDR3 has 14 residues. CDR3 sequence: CASSSLRGGTEALF. The CDR3 DNA reads as TGTGCCAGCAGTTCACTTAGGGGGGGGACTGAAGCTCTCTTT.

This clone was recorded only once. The CDR3 nucleotides are TGTGCCAGCACGACGGTAGCCGGGACCCAGTACTTC. As protein: CASTTVAGTQYF. The chain uses TRBV2 and TRBJ2-5; the D is unclear. CDR1 and CDR2 (germline): SNHLY, FYNNEI. The CDR3 is 12 amino acids. The V end lost 7 bases, the J end lost 7 bases, and 13 bases lay between the germline ends.

The gene calls are TRBV19 and TRBJ2-7; TRBD1 aligns across 8 bases. Germline CDR1 LNHDA, CDR2 SQIVND (reference sequence). CDR3 size: 15 residues. Trimming at V came to 4 bases and at J to 6 bases, leaving 11 bases not matched to a gene. The CDR3 DNA follows: TGTGCCAGTAGTACCAGCTGGACAGGGATGGGCGAGCAGTACTTC. This translates into CASSTSWTGMGEQYF.

The rearrangement joins TRBV7-6 to TRBJ2-2, with 7 nucleotides matching TRBD1. The germline V gene encodes CDR1 SGHVS and CDR2 FNYEAQ. V dropped 2 bases and J dropped 5; count of bases not matched to a gene: 11. The CDR3 length is 17 residues. The CDR3 DNA reads as TGTGCCAGCAGCTTATCCTTCGACAGGGTTAGGACCGGGGAGCTGTTTTTT. Translating gives CASSLSFDRVRTGELFF.

V usage is TRBV5-6 and J usage is TRBJ2-2; D gene uncertain. V was trimmed by 4 bases and J by 1 base, leaving 11 bases between them. The germline V gene has CDR1 SGHDT and CDR2 YYEEEE. The CDR3 has 15 amino acids. The CDR3 sequence is CASSPVSQNTGELFF. CDR3 sequence (DNA): TGTGCCAGCAGCCCCGTGTCACAGAACACCGGGGAGCTGTTTTTT.

V is TRBV7-6 and J is TRBJ2-7, with TRBD2 matching over 8 bases. The CDR3 covers 13 residues. Germline V gives CDR1 SGHVS, CDR2 FNYEAQ. V shed 5 bases, J shed 6 bases, and the junction held 6 bases outside the gene matches. Here the CDR3 reads CASSPGLAGEQYF. As DNA, the CDR3 is TGTGCCAGCAGCCCCGGACTAGCTGGCGAGCAGTACTTC.

V is TRBV4-2 and J is TRBJ2-7, with D perhaps matching TRBD2 (5 bases). CDR3 length: 16 residues. Germline CDR1 is LGHNA and CDR2 is YNFKEQ. V gave up 4 bases and J gave up 0 bases, with 16 bases separating them. The CDR3, as DNA: TGTGCCAGCAGCCTACGGGAAACAGAAAGCTCCTACGAGCAGTACTTC. This gives the protein CASSLRETESSYEQYF.

V and J are TRBV29-1 and TRBJ2-3, with a possible D match to TRBD1 (5 bases). The V gene's germline CDR1 is SQVTM and CDR2 ANQGSEA. This CDR3 region has 15 residues. Trimming shortened V by 4 bases and J by 1 base, and 15 bases separated the two germline ends. CDR3 sequence (DNA): TGCAGCGTTGTCCTCTCAGGGATTCGCACAGATACGCAGTATTTT. Translated, it gives CSVVLSGIRTDTQYF.

A few counts support this clone. The CDR3 protein is CASSGSGTGPYEQYF. As DNA, the CDR3 is TGTGCCAGCAGCGGTTCTGGGACAGGTCCCTACGAGCAGTACTTC. This chain links TRBV27 with TRBJ2-7; 8 nucleotides agree with TRBD1. The germline V gene has CDR1 MNHEY and CDR2 SMNVEV (reference sequence). The CDR3 spans 15 residues. The ends lost 6 bases at V and 2 bases at J; junction bases unmatched: 9.

For this clone: One end of the junction is discordant with germline, which a read error may explain. V usage is TRBV4-1 and J usage is TRBJ1-4, with TRBD1 matching 7 bases. The CDR3 extends over 15 amino acids. CDR1 and CDR2 (germline): MGHRA, YSYEKL. The DNA for the CDR3 is TGCGCCAGCAGACAAGGCGTAGGGGGCGATGAAAAACTGTTTTTT. Translated: CASRQGVGGDEKLFF.

In its sample, this clone was seen a few times. The chain combines TRBV7-9 with TRBJ2-5; weak D call: TRBD2 (6 bases). V lost 4 bases and J lost 4, with 10 bases in between. The CDR3 totals 13 residues. The germline gives CDR1 SEHNR, CDR2 FQNEAQ (reference sequence). Here the CDR3 reads CASSSPGVETQYF. CDR3 in DNA: TGTGCCAGCAGCTCTCCGGGGGTAGAGACCCAGTACTTC.

This clone occurred a few times. V usage is TRBV6-5 and J usage is TRBJ1-5, with 10 bases aligning to TRBD1. The germline V gene has CDR1 MNHEY and CDR2 SVGAGI. The CDR3 runs to 14 residues. The V gene end was trimmed by 4 bases and the J gene end by 6 bases; junction bases not matched to a gene: 3. CDR3 sequence: CASSWDRGFQPQHF. DNA for the CDR3: TGTGCCAGCAGTTGGGACAGGGGATTTCAGCCCCAGCATTTT.

The genes are TRBV27 and TRBJ2-1, with no clear D. The CDR3 contains 11 residues. Per germline, CDR1 MNHEY and CDR2 SMNVEV (reference sequence). Trimming removed 10 bases at V and 7 bases at J, with 11 bases between. The CDR3 bases are TGTGCCACCCACGACGGGAATGAGCAGTTCTTC. It translates to CATHDGNEQFF.

This rearrangement joins TRBV7-8 to TRBJ1-1; 11 bases map to TRBD1. The CDR3 sequence is 15 residues long. Germline trimming cut 5 bases from V and 9 bases from J; bases unmatched to any gene: 11. Germline values: CDR1 SGHVS, CDR2 FQNEAQ. The CDR3 protein is CASSTTGQGVGQAFF. The CDR3 DNA reads as TGTGCCAGCAGCACGACGGGACAGGGGGTTGGACAAGCTTTCTTT. The variable domain in full, completed from reference TRBV7-8 and TRBJ1-1, reads GAGVSQSPRYKVAKRGQDVALRCDPISGHVSLFWYQQALGQGPEFLTYFQNEAQLDKSGLPSDRFFAERPEGSVSTLKIQRTQQEDSAVYLCASSTTGQGVGQAFFGQGTRLTVV.

The chain carries TRBV7-9 and TRBJ1-4, with 7 positions matching TRBD1. V lost 5 bases, J lost 4 bases, and 7 bases stayed unmatched. The CDR3 contains 15 residues. Germline CDR1 SEHNR, CDR2 FQNEAQ (reference sequence). In DNA form, the CDR3 reads TGTGCCAGCAGCCCAACGGGACAGCTTAATGAAAAACTGTTTTTT. This gives the protein CASSPTGQLNEKLFF.

The chain carries TRBV13 and TRBJ2-7; TRBD1 matches 8 bases. Germline V CDR1 and CDR2: PRHDT, FYEKMQ (reference sequence). The V and J ends lost 5 bases and 5 bases, in that order; junction bases with no gene match: 8. The CDR3 spans 14 residues. DNA of the CDR3: TGTGCCAGCAGCCCCAGGACAGGGAGTCACGAGCAGTACTTC. Amino acids: CASSPRTGSHEQYF.

This chain joins TRBV9 and TRBJ2-1; no clear D. The length of the CDR3 is 15 residues. Trimming stripped 4 bases from V and 1 base from J, with 12 bases between. Per germline, CDR1 SGDLS and CDR2 YYNGEE. The CDR3 nucleotides read TGTGCCAGCAGCCGTCTAGTTTCGTCCTACAATGAGCAGTTCTTC. It is translated as CASSRLVSSYNEQFF.

The chain uses TRBV12-2 and TRBJ2-1; the tabulated D call, TRBD2, remains unverified against the DNA. TRBV12-2 is a recognized pseudogene. The CDR3 loop spans 17 amino acids. Written as DNA, the CDR3 is TGTGCAAGTCGCGAAACGTGCGGCAAAGATACCTACAATGAGCAGTTCTTC. Translation: CASRETCGKDTYNEQFF.

V is TRBV5-1 and J is TRBJ1-5; D not certain. Trimming removed 4 bases from V and 0 bases from J, with 14 bases in between. Germline lookup yields CDR1 SGHRS and CDR2 YFSETQ. There are 16 residues in the CDR3. The CDR3 protein is CASSRETGDSNQPQHF. As DNA, the CDR3 is TGCGCCAGCAGCCGGGAGACGGGCGATAGCAATCAGCCCCAGCATTTT.

Only a few counts were recorded for this clone. V is TRBV19 and J is TRBJ2-5, with D tentatively TRBD2 (7 bases). Trimming removed 1 base at V and 4 bases at J, with 10 bases between. The CDR3 runs to 14 residues. CDR1 LNHDA and CDR2 SQIVND come from the germline V gene (reference sequence). The CDR3 DNA sequence: TGTGCCAGTAGTATAGGAGGGGGGGCAGAGACCCAGTACTTC. It is translated as CASSIGGGAETQYF.

This chain links TRBV5-5 with TRBJ2-6, with a possible D match to TRBD1 (5 bases). V was trimmed by 5 bases and J by 3 bases, leaving 6 bases between them. CDR1 is SGHKS, CDR2 YYEKEE, per germline (reference sequence). The CDR3 is made up of 13 amino acids. CDR3 nucleotides: TGTGCCAGCAGAGGGGTTGGGGCCAACGTCCTGACTTTC. It specifies CASRGVGANVLTF.

This clone was recorded only once. V and J are TRBV7-9 and TRBJ1-6; D gene uncertain. The CDR3 runs to 13 residues. V lost 8 bases and J lost 7, with 12 bases in between. Germline V lookup: CDR1 SEHNR, CDR2 FQNEAQ (reference sequence). The CDR3, as DNA: TGTGCCAGCGCGGACTTTGGGAATTCACCCCTCCACTTT. The encoded protein is CASADFGNSPLHF.